The 3 T cell receptor beta chains given below trace back to one sample, sequenced in a study of early T cells in non-severe SARS-CoV-2 infection listed by TCRdb under 2021. The protocol used for the library was 5' RACE. The data were produced on a NextSeq 500. Clones were called with MiXCR by TCRdb after fastp trimmed the public reads at Q25, and only in-frame beta chains were retained. Merged by CDR3 protein, the rows form single entries marked with the most common genes and DNA. This sample holds around 60,000 distinct CDR3 sequences; about 12% were observed only once. More than 7.5% of the sample is taken by the ten largest. The material sequenced was whole blood. The source of these receptors is an adult who was a healthcare worker with PCR-confirmed SARS-CoV-2 infection or an uninfected control (not recorded which).

This clonotype appeared many times. The chain links TRBV7-3 to TRBJ2-2; 12 bases fit TRBD2. CDR1 is SGHTA, CDR2 FQGTGA, per germline. The ends lost 7 bases at V and 4 bases at J; junction bases unmatched: 7. The CDR3 totals 16 residues. Here the CDR3 reads CASKLAGGRSTGELFF. The CDR3 DNA follows: TGTGCCAGCAAACTAGCGGGAGGCCGAAGCACCGGGGAGCTGTTTTTT.

The chain combines TRBV7-9 with TRBJ2-3; D is unresolved. The CDR3 covers 14 residues. Deletions cut 1 base from V and 3 bases from J, with 8 bases between. Germline V gene data show CDR1 as SEHNR and CDR2 as FQNEAQ (reference sequence). This chain's CDR3 is CASSLDSRTDTQYF. In DNA form, the CDR3 reads TGTGCCAGCAGCTTAGACTCTAGGACAGATACGCAGTATTTT.

The chain recombines TRBV11-2 with TRBJ1-2; a weak D match, TRBD1 (5 bases). The CDR3 consists of 17 residues. V lost 1 base and J lost 4, with 19 bases in between. Per germline, CDR1 SGHAT and CDR2 FQNNGV. CDR3 DNA sequence: TGTGCCAGCAGCTTAGGAACCGGGACCCTCTCCTCCTATGGCTACACCTTC. Translated, it gives CASSLGTGTLSSYGYTF.